Presented here are 32 T cell receptor beta chains from one specimen sequenced in a study of blood T cells in healthy people across ages. With a J-beta primer mix and a sample-barcoded 5' primer, a second PCR ran about 7 to 11 cycles. TCRdb itself ran the 5' RACE reads through MiXCR, one entry per CDR3 protein. The table lists 780,000 or so distinct CDR3 sequences, roughly three fifths of them singletons. Sample: blood. These receptors all stem from a man aged 40-50 years in good health.

A single count supports this clonotype. The rearrangement uses TRBV7-8 and TRBJ1-1, with no clear D. Per germline, CDR1 SGHVS and CDR2 FQNEAQ. This CDR3 has 14 residues. Trimming stripped 2 bases from V and 1 base from J, with 8 bases between. CDR3 nucleotides: TGTGCCAGCAGCTTAAAAACCCAGAACACTGAAGCTTTCTTT. Protein: CASSLKTQNTEAFF. Variable domain in full (rest from reference TRBV7-8 and TRBJ1-1): GAGVSQSPRYKVAKRGQDVALRCDPISGHVSLFWYQQALGQGPEFLTYFQNEAQLDKSGLPSDRFFAERPEGSVSTLKIQRTQQEDSAVYLCASSLKTQNTEAFFGQGTRLTVV.

This chain uses TRBV5-1 with TRBJ2-3; 12 nucleotides match TRBD1. This CDR3 is 16 amino acids long. Per the germline V gene, CDR1 is SGHRS and CDR2 is YFSETQ. Trimming cost V 5 bases and J 4 bases; bases outside gene matches: 8. In DNA, the CDR3 is TGCGCCAGCAGGCCAACCGGGACAGGGGGCCCAGATACGCAGTATTTT. Translation gives CASRPTGTGGPDTQYF.

This sequence joins TRBV29-1 and TRBJ2-7; 7 bases are shared with TRBD1. Germline V gene lookup returns CDR1 SQVTM and CDR2 ANQGSEA. The CDR3 has 12 residues. The CDR3 nucleotides are TGCAACGCCGAGGGGGCCTCCTACGAGCAGTACTTC. Translating it yields CNAEGASYEQYF.

This chain links TRBV7-2 with TRBJ2-7; no firm D call. The CDR3 has 12 residues. The germline V gene encodes CDR1 SGHTA and CDR2 FQGNSA. V lost 3 bases and J lost 6, with 9 bases in between. The CDR3 nucleotides are TGTGCCAGCAGCTTTTTCGGTTCCGAGCAGTACTTC. Its translation is CASSFFGSEQYF.

This clonotype was seen a handful of times. This chain links TRBV20-1 with TRBJ2-1, with 7 bases fitting TRBD2. The CDR3 contains 13 residues. Unmatched junction bases numbered 9, after V lost 8 bases and J lost 5 bases. Germline CDR1 and CDR2: DFQATT and SNEGSKA (reference sequence). DNA for the CDR3: TGCAGTTCCCGGGACTACCTCCACAATGAGCAGTTCTTC. This translates into CSSRDYLHNEQFF.

The chain combines TRBV3-1 with TRBJ2-5; the match to TRBD2 covers 9 bases. The end of the DNA is better explained by TRBJ2-7, so the J call may be wrong. CDR1 is LGHDT, CDR2 YNNKEL, per germline (reference sequence). This CDR3 has 15 amino acids. CDR3 nucleotide sequence: TGTGCCACCCGCAGGGAAATAGCGGGAGCAGTCGAGCAGTACTTC. This sequence encodes CATRREIAGAVEQYF.

The chain combines TRBV29-1 with TRBJ2-7; 10 nucleotides match TRBD2. Germline V gene data show CDR1 as SQVTM and CDR2 as ANQGSEA. The trim removed 3 bases at V and 4 bases at J, leaving 6 bases unmatched. This CDR3 is built from 14 residues. CDR3 coding DNA: TGCAGCGTTGAGGGGGCTAGCGGGGGTTACGAGCAGTACTTC. It encodes CSVEGASGGYEQYF.

This clonotype came up a few times. This chain uses TRBV5-6 with TRBJ2-1; D remains unclear. This CDR3 is 16 amino acids long. Germline values: CDR1 SGHDT, CDR2 YYEEEE. V lost 0 bases and J 0 bases, leaving 10 bases between the germline ends. The CDR3 sequence is CASSLGGPSSYNEQFF. In DNA, the CDR3 is TGTGCCAGCAGCTTGGGAGGCCCTAGCTCCTACAATGAGCAGTTCTTC.

This rearrangement joins TRBV11-2 to TRBJ2-4; 9 positions match TRBD2. The end of the DNA aligns better with TRBJ2-5, so the J call may be wrong. Germline V CDR1 and CDR2: SGHAT, FQNNGV. This CDR3 is built from 15 residues. The DNA of the CDR3 is TGTGCCAGCAGCCTAACTGGCGGGGGGGTTGAGACCCAGTACTTC. This translates into CASSLTGGGVETQYF.

The table lists this clonotype with a few counts. In nucleotides, the CDR3 is TGTGCCAGCAGTTTAATGGGGGATGGCAAAAACATTCAGTACTTC. Protein product: CASSLMGDGKNIQYF. The rearrangement links TRBV28 to TRBJ2-4, with D possibly being TRBD1 or TRBD2 (5 bases each). The V gene's germline CDR1 is MDHEN and CDR2 SYDVKM. V lost 2 bases to trimming and J lost 3 bases, with 11 bases between them. CDR3 length equals 15 residues.

This chain joins TRBV7-9 and TRBJ2-7; TRBD1 agrees at 9 bases. CDR1 is SEHNR, CDR2 FQNEAQ, per germline (reference sequence). This CDR3 region has 15 residues. Trimming at V came to 3 bases and at J to 2 bases, leaving 5 bases not matched to a gene. The CDR3 DNA reads as TGTGCCAGCAGCTTCCGGGACAGGGTGGCCTACGAGCAGTACTTC. Amino acid sequence: CASSFRDRVAYEQYF.

The gene calls are TRBV4-3 and TRBJ2-4, with 7 bases matching TRBD1. TRBJ2-7 matches the DNA end more closely, so the J call is doubtful. CDR3 length: 13 amino acids. Germline V gene lookup returns CDR1 LGHNA and CDR2 YSLEER. As DNA, the CDR3 is TGCGCCAGCAGCCAATACAGGGGTTACGAGCAGTACTTC. This encodes CASSQYRGYEQYF.

The rearrangement links TRBV28 to TRBJ2-1; 8 bases agree with TRBD2. The CDR3 spans 16 residues. The germline gives CDR1 MDHEN, CDR2 SYDVKM. J lost 7 bases, V lost 7 bases, and 15 bases had no gene match. The CDR3 loop reads CASTDGGLVAPNEQFF. For the CDR3, the DNA is TGTGCCAGCACCGATGGGGGACTAGTTGCTCCTAATGAGCAGTTCTTC.

In this sample, this clonotype turned up a few times. This chain links TRBV6-6 with TRBJ2-3; D gene unclear. CDR3 length equals 15 residues. Trimming removed 7 bases from V and 0 bases from J, with 14 bases in between. Germline CDR1 is MNHNY and CDR2 is SVGAGI (reference sequence). The CDR3 spells CASTRNPLSTDTQYF. DNA for the CDR3: TGTGCCAGCACCCGAAACCCCCTTAGCACAGATACGCAGTATTTT.

This clonotype was detected only a few times. The chain employs TRBV29-1 and TRBJ2-5; D remains ambiguous. V was shortened by 4 bases and J by 3 bases, with 9 bases between the two germline ends. The CDR3 is made up of 12 amino acids. CDR1 SQVTM and CDR2 ANQGSEA come from the germline V gene. The chain's CDR3 is CSVGDEKETQYF. In nucleotides, the CDR3 is TGCAGCGTTGGTGACGAGAAAGAGACCCAGTACTTC.

The chain recombines TRBV16 with TRBJ2-7; D is unclear. Trimming removed 8 bases at V and 0 bases at J, with 11 bases between. Germline-derived CDR1 and CDR2 are KGHSY and FQNENV. There are 13 residues in the CDR3. CDR3 region: CASSKGSSYEQYF. The CDR3, as DNA: TGTGCCAGCTCCAAGGGAAGCTCCTACGAGCAGTACTTC.

This clonotype occurred many times. A much larger clone differs from this one at a single base, so this may be a read error. The chain employs TRBV24-1 and TRBJ2-1; D remains ambiguous. V lost 4 bases and J 0 bases, leaving 12 bases between the germline ends. The CDR3 covers 16 residues. The V gene's germline CDR1 is KGHDR and CDR2 SFDVKD. The CDR3 DNA follows: TGTGCCACCAGTGACCCGGACGTAACCTCCTACAATGAGCAGTTCTTC. Its protein product is CATSDPDVTSYNEQFF.

The chain carries TRBV29-1 and TRBJ1-2, with D perhaps TRBD1 (6 bases). The length of the CDR3 is 14 residues. V lost 4 bases and J 4 bases, leaving 16 bases between the germline ends. The germline V gene encodes CDR1 SQVTM and CDR2 ANQGSEA. The DNA of the CDR3 is TGCAGCGTTGTTGAGTATCAGGGGCGCTATGGCTACACCTTC. It yields the protein CSVVEYQGRYGYTF. The full variable domain, in which reference TRBV29-1 and TRBJ1-2 provide the parts outside the CDR3, is SAVISQKPSRDICQRGTSLTIQCQVDSQVTMMFWYRQQPGQSLTLIATANQGSEATYESGFVIDKFPISRPNLTFSTLTVSNMSPEDSSIYLCSVVEYQGRYGYTFGSGTRLTVV.

About this clonotype: The junction does not match germline at one end; this may be a read error. This rearrangement joins TRBV24-1 to TRBJ2-5, with a weak D call TRBD1 (6 bases). Germline CDR1 reads KGHDR; CDR2 reads SFDVKD. The CDR3 has 16 residues. The CDR3 DNA reads as TGTGCCACCAGTGAGAGGACAGACTGGTACCAAGAGACCCTGTACTTC. Its protein product is CATSERTDWYQETLYF.

This clonotype was observed a few times. The chain uses TRBV5-1 and TRBJ2-5; possibly TRBD2 for D (6 bases). The CDR3 loop spans 17 amino acids. Trimming removed 0 bases at V and 1 base at J, with 16 bases between. CDR1 and CDR2 from the germline V gene are SGHRS and YFSETQ. This chain's CDR3 is CASSLDGSGAIQETQYF. The CDR3 bases are TGCGCCAGCAGCTTGGATGGTAGCGGAGCCATCCAAGAGACCCAGTACTTC.

The chain is built from TRBV2 and TRBJ2-2; tentative D call: TRBD1 (5 bases). Germline CDR1 and CDR2: SNHLY and FYNNEI. The CDR3 is 14 amino acids. V dropped 0 bases and J dropped 7 bases, with 9 bases sitting between them. The CDR3 spells CASSEAWGIGELFF. CDR3 nucleotides: TGTGCCAGCAGTGAAGCTTGGGGCATCGGGGAGCTGTTTTTT.

This clonotype occurred a few times. The rearrangement links TRBV5-1 to TRBJ2-3; D gene ambiguous. The V gene's germline CDR1 is SGHRS and CDR2 YFSETQ. Trimming stripped 2 bases from V and 0 bases from J, with 7 bases between. The CDR3 contains 14 residues. CDR3 nucleotide sequence: TGCGCCAGCAGCTTCGTGTCCAGCACAGATACGCAGTATTTT. Amino acids: CASSFVSSTDTQYF.

The rearrangement links TRBV28 to TRBJ2-1; D gene uncertain. The CDR3 is 13 residues long. Germline CDR1 MDHEN, CDR2 SYDVKM. Trimming cost V 5 bases and J 6 bases, with 11 bases left between them. The DNA for the CDR3 is TGTGCCAGCAGTAGAACGAATTCCAATGAGCAGTTCTTC. This encodes CASSRTNSNEQFF.

The chain carries TRBV2 and TRBJ2-7; TRBD1 matches 8 bases. The germline CDR1 and CDR2 sequences are SNHLY and FYNNEI. This CDR3 spans 15 amino acids. Trimming at V came to 1 base and at J to 4 bases, leaving 6 bases not matched to a gene. The CDR3 DNA follows: TGTGCCAGCAGTGAAGGGGACAGGTGGCCTTACGAGCAGTACTTC. Its protein is CASSEGDRWPYEQYF.

The chain couples TRBV7-2 to TRBJ2-1, with D perhaps matching TRBD2 (5 bases). The V end lost 5 bases, the J end lost 8 bases, and 13 bases lay between the germline ends. Germline V lookup: CDR1 SGHTA, CDR2 FQGNSA. The CDR3 covers 13 residues. CDR3 coding DNA: TGTGCCAGCAGCCCTTCAGCTAGCTATGAGCAGTTCTTC. It yields the protein CASSPSASYEQFF.

The V and J genes are TRBV28 and TRBJ2-7; tentatively, D is TRBD1 or TRBD2 (5 bases each). Germline V gene data show CDR1 as MDHEN and CDR2 as SYDVKM. V was pared by 4 bases and J by 1 base, with 14 bases between. This CDR3 is 15 amino acids long. CDR3 sequence: CASSSSRGWSYEQYF. CDR3 DNA: TGTGCCAGCAGTTCGTCGAGGGGTTGGTCCTACGAGCAGTACTTC.

The J gene is TRBJ2-7, the V gene TRBV4-3; the D gene is possibly TRBD1 (6 bases). Germline loops: CDR1 LGHNA, CDR2 YSLEER. The germline V and J ends were trimmed by 3 bases and 0 bases, with 12 bases remaining between them. This CDR3 contains 15 residues. CDR3 residues: CASSQGHQTSYEQYF. The CDR3 nucleotides are TGCGCCAGCAGCCAGGGACATCAGACCTCCTACGAGCAGTACTTC.

This chain connects TRBV24-1 to TRBJ2-7; TRBD1 matches 8 bases. Per the germline V gene, CDR1 is KGHDR and CDR2 is SFDVKD. This CDR3 region has 13 residues. V shed 4 bases, J shed 7 bases, and the junction held 5 bases outside the gene matches. CDR3 nucleotide sequence: TGTGCCACCAGTGAGAGACAGGGGTGGGAGCAGTACTTC. Translation: CATSERQGWEQYF.

The rearrangement uses TRBV12-3 or TRBV12-4 and TRBJ2-5, with a tentative D call TRBD1 (5 bases). This CDR3 is 11 amino acids long. The germline V and J ends were trimmed by 8 bases and 13 bases, with 17 bases remaining between them. The CDR3 region is CASSLGGQGYF. Written as DNA, the CDR3 is TGTGCCAGCTCCTTGGGTGGCCAGGGGTACTTC.

This clonotype was counted a few times. The V call is TRBV29-1, the J call TRBJ2-7; 11 bases agree with TRBD2. Germline V lookup: CDR1 SQVTM, CDR2 ANQGSEA. V was clipped by 6 bases and J by 5 bases; unmatched bases: 6. This CDR3 has 13 residues. DNA of the CDR3: TGCAGCGTCGCAAGTAGCGGGAGGGACGAGCAGTACTTC. As protein: CSVASSGRDEQYF.

This sequence joins TRBV7-9 and TRBJ2-3, with D perhaps assigned TRBD1 or TRBD2 (5 bases each). CDR1 and CDR2 (germline): SEHNR, FQNEAQ (reference sequence). V lost 4 bases and J lost 11, with 10 bases in between. The length of the CDR3 is 11 residues. The CDR3 loop reads CASSWGFGQYF. The CDR3 nucleotides are TGTGCCAGCAGCTGGGGGTTTGGGCAGTATTTT.

The rearrangement links TRBV7-6 to TRBJ2-3; D remains ambiguous. With 2 bases removed from V and 4 bases from J, the gap between germline ends came to 10 bases. Germline values: CDR1 SGHVS, CDR2 FNYEAQ. This CDR3 comprises 14 residues. CDR3 nucleotides: TGTGCCAGCAGCTTACGGCTAGGCTCAGATACGCAGTATTTT. Its protein product is CASSLRLGSDTQYF. The variable domain in full, with the rest retrieved from reference TRBV7-6 and TRBJ2-3, is GAGVSQSPRYKVTKRGQDVALRCDPISGHVSLYWYRQALGQGPEFLTYFNYEAQQDKSGLPNDRFSAERPEGSISTLTIQRTEQRDSAMYRCASSLRLGSDTQYFGPGTRLTVL.